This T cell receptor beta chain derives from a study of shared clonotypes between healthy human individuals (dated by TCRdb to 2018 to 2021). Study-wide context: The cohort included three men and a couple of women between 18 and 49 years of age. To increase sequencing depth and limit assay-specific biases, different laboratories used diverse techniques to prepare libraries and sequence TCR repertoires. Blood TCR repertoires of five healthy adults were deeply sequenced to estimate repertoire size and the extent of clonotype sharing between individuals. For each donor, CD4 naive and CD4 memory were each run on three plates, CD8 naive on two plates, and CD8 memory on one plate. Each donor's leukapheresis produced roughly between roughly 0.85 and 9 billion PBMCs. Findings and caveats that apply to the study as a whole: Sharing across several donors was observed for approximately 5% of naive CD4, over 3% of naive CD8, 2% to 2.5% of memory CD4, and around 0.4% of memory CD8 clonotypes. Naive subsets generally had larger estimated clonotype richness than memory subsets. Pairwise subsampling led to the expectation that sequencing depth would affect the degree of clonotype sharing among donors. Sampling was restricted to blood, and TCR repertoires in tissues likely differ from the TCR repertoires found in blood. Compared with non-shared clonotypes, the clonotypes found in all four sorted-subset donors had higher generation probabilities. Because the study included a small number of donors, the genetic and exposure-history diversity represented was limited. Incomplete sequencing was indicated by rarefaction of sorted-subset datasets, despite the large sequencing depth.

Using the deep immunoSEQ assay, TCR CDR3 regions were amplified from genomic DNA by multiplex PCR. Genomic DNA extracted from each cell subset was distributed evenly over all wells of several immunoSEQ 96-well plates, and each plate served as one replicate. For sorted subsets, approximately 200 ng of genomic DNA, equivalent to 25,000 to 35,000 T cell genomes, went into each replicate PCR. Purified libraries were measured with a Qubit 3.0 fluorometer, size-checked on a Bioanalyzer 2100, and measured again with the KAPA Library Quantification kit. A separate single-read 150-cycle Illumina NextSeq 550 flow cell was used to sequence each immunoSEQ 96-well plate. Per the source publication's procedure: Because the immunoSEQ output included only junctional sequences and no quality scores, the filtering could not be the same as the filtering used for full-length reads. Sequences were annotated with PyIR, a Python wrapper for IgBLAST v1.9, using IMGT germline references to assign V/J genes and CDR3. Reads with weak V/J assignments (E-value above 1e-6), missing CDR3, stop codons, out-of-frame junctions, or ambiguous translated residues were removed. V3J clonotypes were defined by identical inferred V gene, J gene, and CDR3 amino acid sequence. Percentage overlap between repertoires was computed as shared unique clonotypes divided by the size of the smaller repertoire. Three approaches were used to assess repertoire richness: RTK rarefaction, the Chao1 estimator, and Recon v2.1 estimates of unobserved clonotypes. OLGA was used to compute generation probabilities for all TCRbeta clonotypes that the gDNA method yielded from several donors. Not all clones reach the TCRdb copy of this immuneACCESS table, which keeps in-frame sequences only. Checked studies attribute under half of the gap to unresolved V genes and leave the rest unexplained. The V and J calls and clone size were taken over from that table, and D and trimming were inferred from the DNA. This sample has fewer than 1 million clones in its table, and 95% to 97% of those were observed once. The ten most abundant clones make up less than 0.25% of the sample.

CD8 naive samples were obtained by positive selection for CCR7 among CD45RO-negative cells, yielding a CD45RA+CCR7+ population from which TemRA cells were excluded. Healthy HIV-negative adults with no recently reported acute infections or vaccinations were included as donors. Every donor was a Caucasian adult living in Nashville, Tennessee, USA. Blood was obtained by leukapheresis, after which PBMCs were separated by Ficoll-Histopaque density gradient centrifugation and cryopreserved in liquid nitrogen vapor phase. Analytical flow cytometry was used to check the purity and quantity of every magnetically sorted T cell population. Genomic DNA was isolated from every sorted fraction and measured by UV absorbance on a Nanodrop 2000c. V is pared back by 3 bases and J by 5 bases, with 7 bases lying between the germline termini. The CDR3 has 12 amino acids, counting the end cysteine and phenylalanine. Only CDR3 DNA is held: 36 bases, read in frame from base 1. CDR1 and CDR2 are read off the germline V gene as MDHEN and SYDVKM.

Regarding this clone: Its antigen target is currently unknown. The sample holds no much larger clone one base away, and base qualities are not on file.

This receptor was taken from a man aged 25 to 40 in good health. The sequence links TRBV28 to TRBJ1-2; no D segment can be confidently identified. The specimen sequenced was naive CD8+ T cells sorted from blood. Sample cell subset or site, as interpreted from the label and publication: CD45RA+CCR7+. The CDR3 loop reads CASSFGPYGYTF. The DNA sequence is TGTGCCAGCAGTTTTGGTCCTTATGGCTACACCTTC.